Listed below are T cell receptor beta chains from one sample, sequenced in a study of T cells in narcolepsy. TCRdb keeps only in-frame clones here, not all; method: immunoSEQ multiplex PCR. The sample yields about 24,000 clones, about 85% seen once. The sequenced sample was CD45RA- memory CD4+ T cells from PBMCs. These receptors all stem from a human donor with narcolepsy. CDR3s include the opening cysteine and the closing phenylalanine or tryptophan. The D gene is left open where the match is weak.

j_gene	v_gene	d_gene	CDR3nt	CDR3aa
TRBJ1-4	TRBV19	TRBD1	TGTGCCAGTAGTAAACAGGGGGTATCGGAAAAACTGTTTTTT	CASSKQGVSEKLFF
TRBJ1-2	TRBV18	NA	TGTGCCAGCTCACCTGACAGTAACTATGGCTACACCTTC	CASSPDSNYGYTF
TRBJ2-5	TRBV5-6	TRBD2	TGTGCCAGCAGCCAACCGACTAGCGGGAGGGGTGAGACCCAGTACTTC	CASSQPTSGRGETQYF
TRBJ2-6	TRBV7-8	TRBD2	TGTGCCAGCAGCCATCAGGGACTATCTGCCAACGTCCTGACTTTC	CASSHQGLSANVLTF
TRBJ2-2	TRBV7-9	NA	TGTGCCAGCAACCGGGGGGCCCCCTTGAACACCGGGGAGCTGTTTTTT	CASNRGAPLNTGELFF
TRBJ1-2	TRBV11-2	TRBD1	TGTGCCAGCAGCTTTGGGACAGGATCTTCTAACTATGGCTACACCTTC	CASSFGTGSSNYGYTF
TRBJ2-1	TRBV6-1	NA	TGTGCCAGCAGCCCACGGAATGAGCAGTTCTTC	CASSPRNEQFF
TRBJ2-1	TRBV7-2	NA	TGTGCCAGCAGCTTAATTGCGGCGGCATTCAATGAGCAGTTCTTC	CASSLIAAAFNEQFF
TRBJ2-1	TRBV10-1	NA	TGCGCCAGCAGTGAAATTGGGCCTCGGGATCACAATGAGCAGTTCTTC	CASSEIGPRDHNEQFF
TRBJ2-1	TRBV4-1	TRBD2	TGCGCCAGCAGCCAAGAGCCAGCGGGAGTGGCTGAGCAGTTCTTC	CASSQEPAGVAEQFF
TRBJ1-4	TRBV21-1	NA	TGTGCCAGCAGCGAAAATCACCAGGGGGATAAACTGTTTTTT	CASSENHQGDKLFF
TRBJ1-2	TRBV4-2	NA	TGTGCCAGCAGCCACTTAAACGCAGGGCCCGGGGGCTACACCTTC	CASSHLNAGPGGYTF
TRBJ2-5	TRBV6-1	TRBD1	TGTGCCAGCAAAGGACAGGGGGCCTGGGAGACCCAGTACTTC	CASKGQGAWETQYF
TRBJ1-1	TRBV5-1	TRBD1	TGCGCCAGCAGATTGACCGGGACAGGGAGGGATAATACTGAAGCTTTCTTT	CASRLTGTGRDNTEAFF
TRBJ2-1	TRBV30	TRBD1	TGTGCCTGGAACAGACAGGGGGCGCGTGAGCAGTTCTTC	CAWNRQGAREQFF
TRBJ2-1	TRBV27	TRBD1	TGTGCCAGCAGTTTAAAGGGACAGCTCTACAATGAGCAGTTCTTC	CASSLKGQLYNEQFF
TRBJ2-3	TRBV19	TRBD2	TGTGCCAGTAGTATGAAGTGGAGCGGGATATTAGATACGCAGTATTTT	CASSMKWSGILDTQYF
TRBJ2-7	TRBV2	NA	TGTGCCAGCAGTGCCCTCTACGAGCAGTACTTC	CASSALYEQYF